Detailed here is one TCR beta chain. Its antigen remains unidentified. Per germline, CDR1 MNHEY and CDR2 SMNVEV (reference sequence). CDR3 size: 13 residues. V lost 5 bases, J lost 3 bases, and 3 bases stayed unmatched. These data come from a study of cytomegalovirus exposure and HLA in healthy donors. General study results and limits: Diagnosis of cytomegalovirus status made by the classifier reportedly showed high specificity and sensitivity. About 150 TCR beta chains were listed as cytomegalovirus-associated. According to a subsequent analysis, TCR clusters identified in the first cohort showed a tendency to co-occur across the 120 or so validation repertoires. Most TCR sequences were seen very rarely across donors, but some public TCRs occurred in many.

Generated by immunoSEQ multiplex PCR, the TCRdb table keeps only in-frame clones and is missing some. This repertoire shows 90,000 to 130,000 clones, approximately 86% found once; its top ten account for 3%. The sequenced material came from PBMCs. This clonotype originated in a woman under 30 in good health and CMV-seronegative. This chain connects TRBV27 to TRBJ2-7; the match to TRBD2 covers 8 bases. For the CDR3, the DNA is TGTGCCAGCAGTGGGGGACTAGTCTACGAGCAGTACTTC. Translating it yields CASSGGLVYEQYF.